These 21 T cell receptor beta chains were all obtained from the same sample, sequenced in a study of CD8 T cells in Susac syndrome. Random hexamers primed reverse transcription of about 0.45 to 1 ug RNA. MiXCR was run by TCRdb on the immunoSEQ multiplex PCR reads, yielding one entry per CDR3 protein. The sample lists 95,000 to 150,000 distinct CDR3 sequences, over 85% occurring once. Sequenced sample: CD8+ T cells from PBMCs. Source of these receptors: a human donor with multiple sclerosis.

The rearrangement joins TRBV4-1 to TRBJ2-7; 9 bases are shared with TRBD2. The CDR3 has 16 amino acids. Trimming took 0 bases from V and 1 from J; bases not matched to a gene: 4. Germline values: CDR1 MGHRA, CDR2 YSYEKL. CDR3 residues: CASSQERLAGSYEQYF. The CDR3 DNA follows: TGCGCCAGCAGCCAAGAGCGGCTAGCGGGGTCCTACGAGCAGTACTTC.

J is TRBJ2-5 and V is TRBV9; possible D gene TRBD1, 6 bases. The CDR3 has 12 amino acids. The ends were cut back, 3 bases at V and 7 bases at J, with 10 bases in the middle. Germline lookup yields CDR1 SGDLS and CDR2 YYNGEE. The CDR3 protein is CASSGDTGTQYF. The CDR3 DNA reads as TGTGCCAGCAGCGGGGACACGGGGACCCAGTACTTC.

This clonotype has just one count. CDR3 loop: CASGFGTPSSGELFF. The CDR3 DNA follows: TGTGCCAGCGGCTTCGGGACTCCTTCTTCCGGGGAGCTGTTTTTT. This rearrangement joins TRBV2 to TRBJ2-2; possible D gene TRBD2, 6 bases. The CDR3 has 15 residues. From germline, CDR1 is SNHLY and CDR2 FYNNEI. V dropped 8 bases and J dropped 6 bases, with 19 bases sitting between them.

The V gene is TRBV5-6, the J gene TRBJ2-5; no clear D gene. CDR1 and CDR2 from the germline V gene are SGHDT and YYEEEE. This CDR3 has 14 amino acids. The V and J ends lost 2 bases and 7 bases respectively, with 15 bases between them. CDR3 sequence (DNA): TGTGCCAGCAGCTTAGGTCAGCGCCTTCCGACCCAGTACTTC. Amino acid sequence: CASSLGQRLPTQYF.

The rearrangement uses TRBV5-1 and TRBJ2-5; D remains ambiguous. V gave up 0 bases and J gave up 0 bases, with 6 bases separating them. This CDR3 comprises 14 residues. The V gene's germline CDR1 is SGHRS and CDR2 YFSETQ. Written as DNA, the CDR3 is TGCGCCAGCAGCTTGGCTGGGTACCAAGAGACCCAGTACTTC. Its translation: CASSLAGYQETQYF.

This chain links TRBV20-1 with TRBJ2-5; 10 bases align to TRBD1. This CDR3 spans 16 amino acids. Looked up from germline, CDR1 is DFQATT and CDR2 is SNEGSKA (reference sequence). With 5 bases clipped from V and 2 bases from J, the junction kept 11 bases outside the gene matches. The CDR3, as DNA: TGCAGTGCTCCTCAAGGGACAGGGGACCAGCAAGAGACCCAGTACTTC. Amino acid sequence: CSAPQGTGDQQETQYF.

The chain has TRBV24-1 and TRBJ1-3, with a possible D match to TRBD1 (5 bases). CDR3 length equals 13 residues. V was cut by 3 bases and J by 5 bases, with 7 bases left in between. Germline CDR1 KGHDR, CDR2 SFDVKD. CDR3 loop: CATSDGTRNTIYF. For the CDR3, the DNA is TGTGCCACCAGTGATGGGACCCGAAACACCATATATTTT.

This clonotype was seen a single time. The chain links TRBV7-9 to TRBJ1-2; TRBD1 matches 7 bases. The V gene end was trimmed by 4 bases and the J gene end by 4 bases; junction bases not matched to a gene: 15. The germline V gene encodes CDR1 SEHNR and CDR2 FQNEAQ (reference sequence). The CDR3 has 17 amino acids. CDR3 sequence: CASSSTLLGTAGYGYTF. DNA for the CDR3: TGTGCCAGCAGCTCGACCCTCCTCGGGACAGCAGGCTATGGCTACACCTTC. Based on the CDR3 plus reference TRBV7-9 and TRBJ1-2, the full variable domain is DTGVSQNPRHKITKRGQNVTFRCDPISEHNRLYWYRQTLGQGPEFLTYFQNEAQLEKSRLLSDRFSAERPKGSFSTLEIQRTEQGDSAMYLCASSSTLLGTAGYGYTFGSGTRLTVV.

The chain combines TRBV5-1 with TRBJ2-7; no clear D. The ends were cut back, 1 base at V and 2 bases at J, with 7 bases in the middle. The germline gives CDR1 SGHRS, CDR2 YFSETQ. This CDR3 is built from 13 residues. The CDR3 nucleotides read TGCGCCAGCAGCTTGACAGATACCTACGAGCAGTACTTC. It encodes CASSLTDTYEQYF.

The chain couples TRBV4-1 to TRBJ2-5; TRBD2 matches at 8 bases. The CDR3 is 16 amino acids. Trimming at V came to 0 bases and at J to 2 bases, leaving 5 bases not matched to a gene. Germline V gene lookup returns CDR1 MGHRA and CDR2 YSYEKL. The CDR3 spells CASSQEFTSGQETQYF. CDR3 bases: TGCGCCAGCAGCCAAGAATTCACTAGCGGACAAGAGACCCAGTACTTC.

V and J are TRBV5-8 and TRBJ2-7, with 8 nucleotides matching TRBD1. The V and J ends lost 4 bases and 3 bases, in that order; junction bases with no gene match: 9. Germline values: CDR1 SGHTS, CDR2 YDEGEE. CDR3 length: 15 residues. CDR3 DNA sequence: TGTGCCAGCAGCCCTAGGACAGGGTACTTCTACGAGCAGTACTTC. Amino acids: CASSPRTGYFYEQYF.

The genes are TRBV6-2 or TRBV6-3 and TRBJ1-1; D gene ambiguous. Trimming took 6 bases from V and 0 from J, leaving 8 bases between them. This CDR3 comprises 13 residues. Germline V gene lookup returns CDR1 MNHEY and CDR2 SVGEGT. The CDR3 bases are TGTGCCAGCAGCCTTGTCATGAACACTGAAGCTTTCTTT. The encoded protein is CASSLVMNTEAFF.

V is TRBV7-8 and J is TRBJ1-1, with unresolved D. Trimming removed 1 base from V and 0 bases from J, with 9 bases in between. This CDR3 is 15 amino acids long. The V gene's germline CDR1 is SGHVS and CDR2 FQNEAQ. Here the CDR3 DNA reads TGTGCCAGCAGCTTAGATCCAGGCATGAACACTGAAGCTTTCTTT. The encoded protein is CASSLDPGMNTEAFF.

V gene TRBV7-8 combines with J gene TRBJ2-5; TRBD1 agrees at 7 bases. Looked up from germline, CDR1 is SGHVS and CDR2 is FQNEAQ. V lost 3 bases and J lost 9; bases outside the gene matches: 4. The CDR3 is 12 residues long. The CDR3, as DNA: TGTGCCAGCAGCTTCGACAGGGTGGCCCAGTACTTC. Translation gives CASSFDRVAQYF.

This chain connects TRBV2 to TRBJ2-1; D is unresolved. Germline lookup yields CDR1 SNHLY and CDR2 FYNNEI. This CDR3 is built from 13 residues. The V end lost 3 bases, the J end lost 7 bases, and 10 bases lay between the germline ends. As DNA, the CDR3 is TGTGCCAGCAGTGAGTGGCTAGGGAATGAGCAGTTCTTC. Translation: CASSEWLGNEQFF.

V gene TRBV28 combines with J gene TRBJ1-5, with D maybe TRBD1 (6 bases). CDR3 length: 18 residues. Trimming pared 3 bases from V and 0 bases from J, leaving 18 bases between. Looked up from germline, CDR1 is MDHEN and CDR2 is SYDVKM. This CDR3 reads CASSFSTGPLNSNQPQHF. The CDR3 DNA sequence: TGTGCCAGCAGTTTTTCCACAGGGCCTCTTAATAGCAATCAGCCCCAGCATTTT.

This chain uses TRBV12-5 with TRBJ2-1, with 8 bases matching TRBD2. The germline CDR1 and CDR2 sequences are LGHNT and FRNRAP. This CDR3 spans 14 amino acids. The junction had 1 base not matched to a gene; V was cut back by 2 bases and J by 4 bases. The CDR3 coding sequence is TGTGCTAGTGGTTTGAGCGGGGGTTACAATGAGCAGTTCTTC. Translation: CASGLSGGYNEQFF.

This chain uses TRBV12-3 or TRBV12-4 with TRBJ1-5, with D maybe TRBD1 (5 bases). The germline V and J ends were trimmed by 1 base and 12 bases, with 7 bases remaining between them. This CDR3 has 11 amino acids. As DNA, the CDR3 is TGTGCCAGCAGTTTAGGACAGTTCCAGCATTTT. Protein: CASSLGQFQHF.

V and J are TRBV20-1 and TRBJ2-3, with 15 bases that match TRBD2. V lost 0 bases and J lost 5; bases outside the gene matches: 12. The CDR3 consists of 19 residues. Germline V gene sequence: CDR1 DFQATT, CDR2 SNEGSKA (reference sequence). The CDR3 sequence is CSAREVHAGLAGGGDTQYF. The CDR3, as DNA: TGCAGTGCTAGAGAAGTCCATGCGGGACTAGCGGGGGGAGGAGATACGCAGTATTTT.

The chain combines TRBV7-4 with TRBJ2-1, with D perhaps matching TRBD2 (5 bases). The V end lost 9 bases, the J end lost 5 bases, and 20 bases lay between the germline ends. Germline values: CDR1 SGHVT, CDR2 SQSDAQ. The CDR3 spans 15 residues. The CDR3 coding sequence is TGTGCCAGTAAAGGGCTCGCGGGCACCCACAATGAGCAGTTCTTC. Translating it yields CASKGLAGTHNEQFF.

V and J are TRBV11-2 and TRBJ2-3; TRBD1 might be the D (6 bases). V gave up 0 bases and J gave up 5 bases, with 15 bases separating them. Per the germline V gene, CDR1 is SGHAT and CDR2 is FQNNGV. The CDR3 is made up of 16 amino acids. The DNA of the CDR3 is TGTGCCAGCAGCTTAGATCCCAGGGGCCTTATAGATACGCAGTATTTT. Its protein is CASSLDPRGLIDTQYF.